This is a list of T cell receptor beta chains from one sample in a study of OX40 agonist ivuxolimab in advanced cancers. Only in-frame clones appear in the TCRdb table, and some are missing; sequencing was by immunoSEQ multiplex PCR. The sample lists nearly 110,000 clones; 90% were seen once. The sample in question was CD4+ or CD8+ T cells sorted from blood, obtained in a trial of the OX40 agonist ivuxolimab. The receptors derive from an adult with an advanced solid tumor such as melanoma, head and neck, liver or kidney cancer. Both conserved end residues are part of each CDR3. Each record gives: V gene, CDR3 protein.

v_call: TRBV6-1
cdr3_aa: CASSAQLAGTSGDTQYF

v_call: TRBV18
cdr3_aa: CASSASTGGSNQPQHF

v_call: TRBV19
cdr3_aa: CASSMGSGADTQYF

v_call: TRBV11-2
cdr3_aa: CASSLKERDEQFF

v_call: TRBV10-3
cdr3_aa: CAISHVGLGEQYF

v_call: TRBV28
cdr3_aa: CASKSGERNQPQHF

v_call: TRBV7-2
cdr3_aa: CASSFAGGGRTDTQYF

v_call: TRBV29-1
cdr3_aa: CSVEDQGGYTF

v_call: TRBV7-2
cdr3_aa: CASAPGGQTYEQYF

v_call: TRBV30
cdr3_aa: CAWNWATNEKLFF

v_call: TRBV9
cdr3_aa: CASSRAGGTGELFF

v_call: TRBV30
cdr3_aa: CAWDPFGQHNSPLHF

v_call: TRBV28
cdr3_aa: CASSPGTGRSPLHF

v_call: TRBV28
cdr3_aa: CASTTTKGDTQYF

v_call: TRBV19
cdr3_aa: CASSPGLANTDTQYF

v_call: TRBV4-3
cdr3_aa: CASSQGATGPWDETQYF

v_call: TRBV6-6
cdr3_aa: CASSQGGGGAHGYTF

v_call: TRBV30
cdr3_aa: CAWSSYREQFF

v_call: TRBV28
cdr3_aa: CASRGLAGELFF

v_call: TRBV19
cdr3_aa: CASTKTLSGGSPLHF

v_call: TRBV27
cdr3_aa: CASKTGGNSANEKLFF

v_call: TRBV7-2
cdr3_aa: CASSPGGATKRTGELFF

v_call: TRBV19
cdr3_aa: CASSLTAGSITDTQYF

v_call: TRBV30
cdr3_aa: CAWMFSNEQYF

v_call: TRBV10-3
cdr3_aa: CAISRDRGQNTIYF

v_call: TRBV29-1
cdr3_aa: CSVGYSYNEQFF

v_call: TRBV30
cdr3_aa: CAWSVSSYEQYF

v_call: TRBV19
cdr3_aa: CASSIPGGVTYEQYF

v_call: TRBV30
cdr3_aa: CAWSVLSGGTGELFF

v_call: TRBV2
cdr3_aa: CASSAGPYSEQYF

v_call: TRBV7-2
cdr3_aa: CASSLGTSYSNQPQHF